The 16 T cell receptor beta chains given below trace back to one sample, sequenced in a study of T cells in Graves' hyperthyroidism and ophthalmopathy. Researchers amplified the TCR beta CDR3 regions from RNA transcripts. TCR CDR3 underwent first-round RT-PCR with the HTBI primer set. TCRdb ran MiXCR on the multiplex PCR reads and lists one entry per CDR3 protein. The data contain about 420,000 distinct CDR3 sequences, roughly 13% of them singletons. The sequenced material came from blood. These receptors were collected from a woman younger than 35 with Graves' hyperthyroidism.

This clonotype was seen repeatedly, ten times or more. The chain links TRBV30 to TRBJ2-5, with D possibly matching TRBD2 (6 bases). The CDR3 runs 14 residues. The V gene's germline CDR1 is GTSNPN and CDR2 SVGIG (reference sequence). The V end was cut by 4 bases, the J end by 1 base, with 13 bases between. The chain's CDR3 is CAWTPASVQETQYF. The CDR3 DNA follows: TGTGCCTGGACCCCGGCTAGCGTCCAAGAGACCCAGTACTTC.

This clonotype was counted only a few times. The CDR3 sequence: CASTLRGGGTEAFF. CDR3 coding DNA: TGTGCCAGCACTCTGCGGGGGGGGGGCACTGAAGCTTTCTTT. The chain couples TRBV6-2 or TRBV6-3 to TRBJ1-1, with a possible D match to TRBD1 (5 bases). The CDR3 consists of 14 residues. Germline V gene lookup returns CDR1 MNHEY and CDR2 SVGEGT. V lost 7 bases and J lost 4, with 16 bases in between.

This clonotype has ten or more counts. The chain joins TRBV28 to TRBJ1-2, with D hard to call. V lost 3 bases and J lost 1, with 12 bases in between. Germline CDR1 is MDHEN and CDR2 is SYDVKM. The CDR3 consists of 15 residues. The CDR3 loop reads CASSFQFADNYGYTF. The CDR3 DNA follows: TGTGCCAGCAGTTTCCAGTTTGCGGATAACTATGGCTACACCTTC.

CDR3 DNA sequence: TGTGCCAGTAGTATGAAGGGTGTCACTGAAGCTTTCTTT. It codes for CASSMKGVTEAFF. V is TRBV19 and J is TRBJ1-1; D ambiguous. CDR1 is LNHDA, CDR2 SQIVND, per germline (reference sequence). Trimming took 3 bases from V and 4 from J, leaving 9 bases between them. The CDR3 contains 13 residues.

This clonotype was counted only a few times. The chain employs TRBV18 and TRBJ2-7, with unresolved D. Trimming pared 0 bases from V and 4 bases from J, leaving 13 bases between. In germline, CDR1 is KGHSH, CDR2 LQKENI. The CDR3 consists of 15 residues. CDR3 amino acids: CASSPPATLRYEQYF. The CDR3 bases are TGTGCCAGCTCACCACCGGCAACCCTCCGGTACGAGCAGTACTTC.

The rearrangement uses TRBV4-1 and TRBJ1-3; D gene unclear. The V end was cut by 4 bases, the J end by 0 bases, with 16 bases between. Per the germline V gene, CDR1 is MGHRA and CDR2 is YSYEKL. The CDR3 is 17 residues long. CDR3 amino acids: CASSLAPIQSSGNTIYF. The DNA of the CDR3 is TGCGCCAGCAGCCTAGCCCCCATCCAGAGCTCTGGAAACACCATATATTTT.

In its sample, this clonotype was seen many times. The chain has TRBV6-8 and TRBJ2-1, with a tentative D call TRBD2 (5 bases). The CDR3 sequence is 16 residues long. V lost 0 bases and J 6 bases, leaving 15 bases between the germline ends. Germline V lookup: CDR1 MNHGY, CDR2 SAAAGT. The DNA of the CDR3 is TGTGCCAGCAGTTACTCGGGGAGCCCTCGTTTCAATGAGCAGTTCTTC. The encoded protein is CASSYSGSPRFNEQFF.

Many counts were recorded for this clonotype. The chain combines TRBV6-1 with TRBJ2-7; 15 nucleotides line up with TRBD2. The CDR3 is 16 amino acids. After removal of 7 bases from V and 2 bases from J, the junction contained 6 bases not matched to a gene. Germline V gene data show CDR1 as MNHNS and CDR2 as SASEGT. The DNA for the CDR3 is TGTGCCAGCACTTCGGGGACTAGCGGGAGGCCCTACGAGCAGTACTTC. It translates to CASTSGTSGRPYEQYF.

There are a few counts of this clonotype. The rearrangement joins TRBV5-5 to TRBJ1-2; 10 bases are shared with TRBD1. V trimming: 7 bases; J trimming: 2 bases; junction bases outside the gene matches: 11. The germline gives CDR1 SGHKS, CDR2 YYEKEE (reference sequence). This CDR3 contains 16 residues. The CDR3 DNA sequence: TGTGCCAGCGGCTCGGGGACAGGGGCGAAAAACTATGGCTACACCTTC. Translation gives CASGSGTGAKNYGYTF.

The chain is built from TRBV27 and TRBJ2-3, with a tentative D call TRBD2 (5 bases). Germline assignment: CDR1 MNHEY and CDR2 SMNVEV (reference sequence). The CDR3 runs 17 residues. Trimming left V 6 bases short and J 2 bases short, with 21 bases between. For the CDR3, the DNA is TGTGCCAGCAGCCAGCGGTTGGGGTGGGATACCACAGATACGCAGTATTTT. It codes for CASSQRLGWDTTDTQYF.

This clonotype turned up a few times. The genes are TRBV11-1 and TRBJ1-1, with D possibly being TRBD1 (6 bases). The CDR3 spans 18 residues. The V end lost 6 bases, the J end lost 3 bases, and 26 bases lay between the germline ends. Looked up from germline, CDR1 is SGHAT and CDR2 is FQDESV (reference sequence). The CDR3 DNA follows: TGTGCCAGCAGATCCCAGGGGCGGTGGGGGCGAATGGACACTGAAGCTTTCTTT. Protein sequence: CASRSQGRWGRMDTEAFF.

The V and J genes are TRBV18 and TRBJ1-2; TRBD1 matches at 7 bases. CDR1 is KGHSH and CDR2 is LQKENI in the germline V gene. The ends lost 2 bases at V and 2 bases at J; junction bases unmatched: 5. CDR3 length: 15 residues. CDR3 nucleotides: TGTGCCAGCTCACCAGTAAAGGACAGGAACTATGGCTACACCTTC. Protein: CASSPVKDRNYGYTF.

This clonotype was seen ten or more times. V gene TRBV25-1 combines with J gene TRBJ1-1; 10 positions agree with TRBD1. The CDR3 runs to 15 residues. Trimming at V came to 4 bases and at J to 4 bases, leaving 6 bases not matched to a gene. Germline values: CDR1 MGHDK, CDR2 SYGVNS. The CDR3 sequence is CASSARDRGITEAFF. The CDR3 nucleotides are TGTGCCAGCAGTGCCCGGGACAGGGGAATCACTGAAGCTTTCTTT.

This clonotype was counted between two and nine times. This chain uses TRBV18 with TRBJ2-7; TRBD1 might be the D (6 bases). This CDR3 region has 15 residues. Trimming left V 1 base short and J 3 bases short, with 13 bases between. Germline-derived CDR1 and CDR2 are KGHSH and LQKENI. Here the CDR3 reads CASSPLLGANYEQYF. In DNA, the CDR3 is TGTGCCAGCTCACCACTTCTGGGGGCCAACTACGAGCAGTACTTC.

This clonotype was detected ten times or more. The chain couples TRBV6-1 to TRBJ2-1; D gene unclear. The CDR3 length is 14 residues. V lost 5 bases and J lost 3, with 11 bases in between. CDR1 and CDR2 (germline): MNHNS, SASEGT. The CDR3 spells CASSSNDLYNEQFF. CDR3 DNA: TGTGCCAGCAGTTCGAACGACCTCTACAATGAGCAGTTCTTC.

This clonotype has a count of ten or more. V and J are TRBV20-1 and TRBJ2-5; 10 positions match TRBD2. Germline V lookup: CDR1 DFQATT, CDR2 SNEGSKA (reference sequence). V lost 1 base and J lost 4; bases outside the gene matches: 9. This CDR3 spans 16 amino acids. This CDR3 is CSARVAGGNEGETQYF. Here the CDR3 DNA reads TGCAGTGCTAGAGTAGCGGGAGGTAACGAGGGAGAGACCCAGTACTTC.